The source of this TCR beta chain is a study of blood T cell repertoires in COVID-19. About the research overall: T cells, B-cell-depleted T cells, or PBMCs supplied cDNA or gDNA.

Original analysis: It was from reference gene primer amplification that nucleated cell counts were estimated. The assay was immunoSEQ multiplex PCR, and TCRdb's table has in-frame clones only and misses some. V, J and clone size derive from that table, while D and trimming were established from the DNA sequence. The profile covers under 500,000 clones, with about 90% appearing a single time and approximately 2% taken by the ten largest. Recruits, aged about 18 to 89 years, lived in 24 US areas. In assigning cohorts, the study relied on participant-reported clinical history. V gave up 2 bases and J gave up 1 base; unmatched junction bases: 7. The CDR3 spans 16 residues. Per the germline V gene, CDR1 is SGDLS and CDR2 is YYNGEE.

The gene calls are TRBV9 and TRBJ1-1; 8 positions agree with TRBD1. The sequenced sample was PBMCs or T cells enriched from blood (not recorded which). The TCR comes from a young woman with acute COVID-19. CDR3 sequence reads: CASSVSGDRRNTEAFF. CDR3 bases: TGTGCCAGCAGCGTCTCCGGGGACAGGAGGAACACTGAAGCTTTCTTT.